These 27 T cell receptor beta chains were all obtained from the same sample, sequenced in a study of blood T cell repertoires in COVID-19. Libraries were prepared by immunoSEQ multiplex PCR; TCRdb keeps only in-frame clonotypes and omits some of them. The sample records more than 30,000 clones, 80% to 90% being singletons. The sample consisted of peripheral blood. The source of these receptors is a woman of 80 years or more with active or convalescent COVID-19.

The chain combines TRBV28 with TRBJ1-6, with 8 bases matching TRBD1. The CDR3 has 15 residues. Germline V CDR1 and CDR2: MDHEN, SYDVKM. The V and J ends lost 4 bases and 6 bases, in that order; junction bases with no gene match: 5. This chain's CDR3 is CASSSLGQGNSPLHF. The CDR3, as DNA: TGTGCCAGCAGTTCCCTTGGACAGGGTAATTCACCCCTCCACTTT.

CDR3 residues: CASRAEFHEAFF. In DNA, the CDR3 is TGTGCCAGCAGGGCGGAGTTCCATGAAGCTTTCTTT. This rearrangement joins TRBV5-4 to TRBJ1-1; D call uncertain. This CDR3 is 12 amino acids long. V was trimmed by 5 bases and J by 7 bases, leaving 12 bases between them. Germline assignment: CDR1 SGHNT and CDR2 YYREEE (reference sequence).

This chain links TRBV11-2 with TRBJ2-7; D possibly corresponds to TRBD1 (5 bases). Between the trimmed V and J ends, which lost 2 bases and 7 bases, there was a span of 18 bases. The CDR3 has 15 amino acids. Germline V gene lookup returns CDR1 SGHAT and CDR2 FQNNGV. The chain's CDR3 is CASSLLGGGKGEQYF. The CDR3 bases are TGTGCCAGCAGCTTACTTGGTGGCGGAAAGGGGGAGCAGTACTTC.

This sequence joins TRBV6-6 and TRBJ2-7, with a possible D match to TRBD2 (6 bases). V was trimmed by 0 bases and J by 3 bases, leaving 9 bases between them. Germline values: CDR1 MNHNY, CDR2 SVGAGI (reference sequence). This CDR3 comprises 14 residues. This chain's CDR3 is CASSYSAGYYEQYF. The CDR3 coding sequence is TGTGCCAGCAGTTACTCGGCGGGGTACTACGAGCAGTACTTC.

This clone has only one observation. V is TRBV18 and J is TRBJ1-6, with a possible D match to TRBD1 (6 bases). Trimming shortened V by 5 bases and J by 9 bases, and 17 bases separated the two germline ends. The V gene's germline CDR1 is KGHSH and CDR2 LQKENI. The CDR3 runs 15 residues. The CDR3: CASSTETGGASPLHF. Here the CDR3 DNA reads TGTGCCAGCTCAACAGAGACAGGTGGAGCTTCACCCCTCCACTTT.

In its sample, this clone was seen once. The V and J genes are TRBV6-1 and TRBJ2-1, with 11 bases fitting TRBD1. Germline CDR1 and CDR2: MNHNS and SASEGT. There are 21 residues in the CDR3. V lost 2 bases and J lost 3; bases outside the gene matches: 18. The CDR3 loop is CASSEQEAGVVGTGGYNEQFF. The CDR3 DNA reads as TGTGCCAGCAGTGAACAGGAAGCGGGTGTCGTCGGGACAGGGGGCTACAATGAGCAGTTCTTC.

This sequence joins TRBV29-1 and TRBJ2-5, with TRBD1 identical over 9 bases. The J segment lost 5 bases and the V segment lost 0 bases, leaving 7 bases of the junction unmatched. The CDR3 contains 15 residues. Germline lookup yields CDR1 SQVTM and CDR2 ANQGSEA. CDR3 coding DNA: TGCAGCGTTGAAGACTCGGGGACAGGGAGCGAGACCCAGTACTTC. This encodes CSVEDSGTGSETQYF.

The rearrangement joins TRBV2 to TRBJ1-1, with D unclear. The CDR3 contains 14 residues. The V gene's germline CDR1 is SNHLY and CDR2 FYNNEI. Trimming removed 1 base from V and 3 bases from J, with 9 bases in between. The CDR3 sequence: CASSEGGKYTEAFF. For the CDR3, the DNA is TGTGCCAGCAGTGAAGGCGGCAAGTACACTGAAGCTTTCTTT.

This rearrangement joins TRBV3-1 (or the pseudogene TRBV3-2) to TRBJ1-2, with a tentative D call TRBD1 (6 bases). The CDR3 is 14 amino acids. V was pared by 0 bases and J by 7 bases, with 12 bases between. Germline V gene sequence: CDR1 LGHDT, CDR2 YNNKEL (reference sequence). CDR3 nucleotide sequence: TGTGCCAGCAGCCAAGAACCAGGGGTGGGTGGCTACACCTTC. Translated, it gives CASSQEPGVGGYTF.

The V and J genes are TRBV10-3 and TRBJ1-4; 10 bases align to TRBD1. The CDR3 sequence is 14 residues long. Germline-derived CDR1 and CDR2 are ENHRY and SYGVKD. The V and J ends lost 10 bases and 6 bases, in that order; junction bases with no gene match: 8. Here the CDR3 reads CASRRTGGDEKLFF. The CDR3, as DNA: TGTGCCAGCCGGCGGACAGGGGGTGATGAAAAACTGTTTTTT.

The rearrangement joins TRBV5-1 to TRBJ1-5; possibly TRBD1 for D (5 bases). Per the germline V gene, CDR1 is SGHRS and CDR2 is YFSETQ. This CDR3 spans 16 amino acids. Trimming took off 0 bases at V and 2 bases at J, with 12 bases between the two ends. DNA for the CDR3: TGCGCCAGCAGCTTGGATGGGGGGGAGGGCAATCAGCCCCAGCATTTT. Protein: CASSLDGGEGNQPQHF.

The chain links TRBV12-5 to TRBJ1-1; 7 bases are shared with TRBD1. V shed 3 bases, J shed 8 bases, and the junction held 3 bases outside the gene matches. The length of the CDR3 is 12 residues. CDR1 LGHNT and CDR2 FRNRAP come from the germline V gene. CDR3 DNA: TGTGCTAGTGGTTTATTAGGGGGCGAAGCTTTCTTT. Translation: CASGLLGGEAFF.

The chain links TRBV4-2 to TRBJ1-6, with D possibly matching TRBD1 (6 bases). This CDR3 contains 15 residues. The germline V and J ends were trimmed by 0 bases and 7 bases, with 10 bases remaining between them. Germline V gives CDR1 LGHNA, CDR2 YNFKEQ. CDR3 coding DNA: TGTGCCAGCAGCCAAGAGCGTCAGGGGAATTCACCCCTCCACTTT. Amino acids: CASSQERQGNSPLHF.

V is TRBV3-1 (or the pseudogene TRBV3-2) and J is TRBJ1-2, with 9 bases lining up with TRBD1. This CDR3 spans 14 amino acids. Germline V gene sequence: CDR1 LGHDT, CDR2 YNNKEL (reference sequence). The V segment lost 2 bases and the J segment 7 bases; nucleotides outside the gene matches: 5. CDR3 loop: CASSQPQGAGGYTF. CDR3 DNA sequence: TGTGCCAGCAGCCAACCACAGGGGGCTGGTGGCTACACCTTC.

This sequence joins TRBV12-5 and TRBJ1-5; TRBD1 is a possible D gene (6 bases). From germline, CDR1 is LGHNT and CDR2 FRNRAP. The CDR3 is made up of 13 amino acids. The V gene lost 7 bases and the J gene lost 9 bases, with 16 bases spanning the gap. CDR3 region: CASAPTGWRPQHF. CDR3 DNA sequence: TGTGCTAGTGCCCCGACAGGCTGGAGGCCCCAGCATTTT.

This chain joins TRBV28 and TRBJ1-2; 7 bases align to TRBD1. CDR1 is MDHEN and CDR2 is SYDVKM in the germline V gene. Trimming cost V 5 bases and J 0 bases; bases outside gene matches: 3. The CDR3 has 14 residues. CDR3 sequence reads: CASSLGTANYGYTF. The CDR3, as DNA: TGTGCCAGCAGTCTCGGGACAGCTAACTATGGCTACACCTTC.

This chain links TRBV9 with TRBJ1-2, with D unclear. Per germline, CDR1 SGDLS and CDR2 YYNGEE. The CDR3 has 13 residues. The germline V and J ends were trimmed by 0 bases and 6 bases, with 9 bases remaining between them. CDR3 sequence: CASSVDSGNGYTF. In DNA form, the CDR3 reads TGTGCCAGCAGCGTAGATAGCGGAAATGGCTACACCTTC.

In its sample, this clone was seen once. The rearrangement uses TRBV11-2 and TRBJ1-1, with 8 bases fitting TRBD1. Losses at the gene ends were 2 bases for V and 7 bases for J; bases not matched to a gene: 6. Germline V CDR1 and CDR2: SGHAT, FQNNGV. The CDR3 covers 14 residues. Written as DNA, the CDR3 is TGTGCCAGCAGCTTAAGGACAGGGAGGGATGAAGCTTTCTTT. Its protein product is CASSLRTGRDEAFF.

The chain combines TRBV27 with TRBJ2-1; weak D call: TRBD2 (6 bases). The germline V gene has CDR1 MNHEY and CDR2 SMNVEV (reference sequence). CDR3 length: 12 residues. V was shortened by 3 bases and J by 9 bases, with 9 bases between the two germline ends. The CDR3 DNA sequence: TGTGCCAGCAGTTTGGAGGGGAGTGAGCAGTTCTTC. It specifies CASSLEGSEQFF.

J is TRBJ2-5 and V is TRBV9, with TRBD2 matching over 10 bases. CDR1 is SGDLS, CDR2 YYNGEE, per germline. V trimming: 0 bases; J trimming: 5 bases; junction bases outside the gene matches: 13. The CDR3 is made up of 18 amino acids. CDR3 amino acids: CASSVGSSGGARPETQYF. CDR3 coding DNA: TGTGCCAGCAGCGTAGGGTCCAGCGGGGGGGCCCGGCCTGAGACCCAGTACTTC.

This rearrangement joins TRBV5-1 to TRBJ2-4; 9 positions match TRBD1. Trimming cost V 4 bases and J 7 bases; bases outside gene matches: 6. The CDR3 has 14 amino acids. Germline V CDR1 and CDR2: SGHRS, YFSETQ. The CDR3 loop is CASSRGQGINIQYF. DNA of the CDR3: TGCGCCAGCAGCCGCGGACAGGGGATCAACATTCAGTACTTC. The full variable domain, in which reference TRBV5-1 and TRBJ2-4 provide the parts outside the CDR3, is KAGVTQTPRYLIKTRGQQVTLSCSPISGHRSVSWYQQTPGQGLQFLFEYFSETQRNKGNFPGRFSGRQFSNSRSEMNVSTLELGDSALYLCASSRGQGINIQYFGAGTRLSVL.

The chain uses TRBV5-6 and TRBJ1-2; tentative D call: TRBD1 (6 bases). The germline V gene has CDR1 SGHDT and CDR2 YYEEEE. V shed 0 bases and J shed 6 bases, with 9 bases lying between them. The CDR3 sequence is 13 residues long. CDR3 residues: CASSLAAGDGYTF. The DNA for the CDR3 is TGTGCCAGCAGCTTGGCCGCAGGGGATGGCTACACCTTC.

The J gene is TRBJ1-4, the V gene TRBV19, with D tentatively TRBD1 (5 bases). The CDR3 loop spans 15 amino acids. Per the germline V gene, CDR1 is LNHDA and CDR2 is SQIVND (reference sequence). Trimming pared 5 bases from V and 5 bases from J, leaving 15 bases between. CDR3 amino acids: CASSPQTGANEKLFF. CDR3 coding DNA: TGTGCCAGTAGTCCCCAAACAGGAGCGAATGAAAAACTGTTTTTT.

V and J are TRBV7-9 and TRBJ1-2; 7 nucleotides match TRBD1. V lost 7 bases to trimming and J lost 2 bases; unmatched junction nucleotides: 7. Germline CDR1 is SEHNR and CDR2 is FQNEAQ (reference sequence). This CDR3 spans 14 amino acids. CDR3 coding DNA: TGTGCCAGCACCCTACAGGGGAGCAACTATGGCTACACCTTC. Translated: CASTLQGSNYGYTF.

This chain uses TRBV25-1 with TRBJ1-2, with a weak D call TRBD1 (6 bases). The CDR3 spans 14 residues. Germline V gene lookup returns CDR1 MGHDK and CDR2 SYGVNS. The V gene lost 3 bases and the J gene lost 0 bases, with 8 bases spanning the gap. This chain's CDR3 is CASSEGAPNYGYTF. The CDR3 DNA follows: TGTGCCAGCAGTGAGGGGGCTCCTAACTATGGCTACACCTTC.

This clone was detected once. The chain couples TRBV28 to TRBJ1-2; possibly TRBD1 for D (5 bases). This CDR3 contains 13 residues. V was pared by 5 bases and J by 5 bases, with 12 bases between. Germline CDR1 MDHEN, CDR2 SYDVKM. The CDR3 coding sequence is TGTGCCAGCAGTGGGGACTGGGGATATGGCTACACCTTC. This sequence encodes CASSGDWGYGYTF.

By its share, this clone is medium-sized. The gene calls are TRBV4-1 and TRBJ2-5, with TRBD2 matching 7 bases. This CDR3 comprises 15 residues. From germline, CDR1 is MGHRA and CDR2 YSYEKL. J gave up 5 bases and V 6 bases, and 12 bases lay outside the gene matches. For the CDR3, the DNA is TGCGCCAGCAGGGGAAGCGGGGACCTCCGGGAGACCCAGTACTTC. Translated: CASRGSGDLRETQYF.